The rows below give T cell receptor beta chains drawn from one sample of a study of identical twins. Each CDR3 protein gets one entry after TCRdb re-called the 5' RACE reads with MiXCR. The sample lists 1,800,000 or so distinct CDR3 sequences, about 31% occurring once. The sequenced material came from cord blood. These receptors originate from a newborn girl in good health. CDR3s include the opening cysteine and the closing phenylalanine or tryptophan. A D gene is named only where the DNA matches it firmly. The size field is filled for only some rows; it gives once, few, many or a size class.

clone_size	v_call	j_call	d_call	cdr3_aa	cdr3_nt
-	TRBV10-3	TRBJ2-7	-	CAISSWGSHEQYF	TGTGCCATCAGTAGCTGGGGTTCCCACGAGCAGTACTTC
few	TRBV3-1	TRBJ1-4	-	CASSQDLGGFRRATNEKLFF	TGTGCCAGCAGCCAAGATTTAGGAGGTTTCCGAAGGGCAACTAATGAAAAACTGTTTTTT
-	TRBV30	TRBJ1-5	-	CAWERRGISNQPQHF	TGTGCCTGGGAACGCCGCGGTATTAGCAATCAGCCCCAGCATTTT
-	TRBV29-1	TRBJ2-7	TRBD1	CSVGQGACEQYF	TGCAGCGTTGGTCAGGGGGCCTGCGAGCAGTACTTC
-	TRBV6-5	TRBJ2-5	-	CASSPPVTMNNEQYF	TGTGCCAGCAGTCCCCCGGTGACTATGAACAATGAGCAGTACTTC
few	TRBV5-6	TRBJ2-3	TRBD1	CASSLDRGPNTQYF	TGTGCCAGCAGCCTGGACAGGGGGCCGAATACGCAGTATTTT
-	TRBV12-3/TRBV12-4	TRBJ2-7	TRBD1	CASSFEGARYEQYF	TGTGCCAGCAGTTTTGAGGGGGCGCGCTACGAGCAGTACTTC
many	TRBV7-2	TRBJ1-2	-	CASSLVRDHYGYTF	TGTGCCAGCAGCTTAGTACGGGACCACTATGGCTACACCTTC
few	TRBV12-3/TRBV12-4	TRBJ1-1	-	CASRRFGYTEAFF	TGTGCCAGCCGTCGGTTCGGATACACTGAAGCTTTCTTT
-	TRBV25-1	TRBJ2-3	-	CASSGRMELDLGDTQYF	TGTGCCAGCAGTGGAAGGATGGAACTAGACCTTGGAGATACGCAGTATTTT
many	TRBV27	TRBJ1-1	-	CASSSGMNTEAFF	TGTGCCAGCAGTTCTGGCATGAACACTGAAGCTTTCTTT
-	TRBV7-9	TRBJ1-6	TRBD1	CASGTGRFYNSPLHF	TGTGCCAGCGGGACAGGCCGTTTTTATAATTCACCCCTCCACTTT
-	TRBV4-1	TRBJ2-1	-	CASSQKSLADEQFF	TGCGCCAGCAGCCAAAAGTCCCTAGCTGATGAGCAGTTCTTC
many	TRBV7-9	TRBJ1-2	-	CASSSLRANYGYTF	TGTGCCAGCAGCTCCTTAAGGGCGAACTATGGCTACACCTTC
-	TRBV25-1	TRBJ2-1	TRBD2	CASSESEIAGAWNEQFF	TGTGCCAGCAGTGAGTCGGAGATAGCGGGAGCGTGGAATGAGCAGTTCTTC
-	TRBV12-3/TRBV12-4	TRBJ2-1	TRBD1	CASTRDRYNEQFF	TGTGCCAGCACTCGGGACAGGTACAATGAGCAGTTCTTC
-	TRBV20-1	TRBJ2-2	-	CSARDRAGELFF	TGCAGTGCTAGAGATCGGGCCGGGGAGCTGTTTTTT
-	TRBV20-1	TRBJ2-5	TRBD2	CSARSSGRVFETQYF	TGCAGTGCTAGGTCTAGCGGGAGGGTGTTTGAGACCCAGTACTTC
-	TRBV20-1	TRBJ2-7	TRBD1	CSVPGQTIYEQYF	TGCAGTGTCCCGGGACAGACGATTTACGAGCAGTACTTC
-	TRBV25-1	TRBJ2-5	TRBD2	CASSPPTSGSPYNEQYF	TGTGCCAGCAGTCCCCCTACTAGCGGGAGTCCCTACAATGAGCAGTACTTC
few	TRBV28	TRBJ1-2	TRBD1	CASSYDRAIYGYTF	TGTGCCAGCAGCTACGACAGGGCTATCTATGGCTACACCTTC
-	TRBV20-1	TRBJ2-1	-	CSLRMIGQQQFF	TGCAGTTTAAGGATGATTGGACAGCAGCAGTTCTTC
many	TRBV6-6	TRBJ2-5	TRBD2	CASGLAGQETQYF	TGTGCCAGCGGCCTAGCGGGACAAGAGACCCAGTACTTC
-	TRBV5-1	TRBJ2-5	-	CASKRGLGQETRYF	TGCGCCAGCAAACGGGGTTTAGGGCAAGAGACCCGGTACTTC
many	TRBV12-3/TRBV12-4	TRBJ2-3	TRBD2	CASSSSGGANTQYF	TGTGCCAGCAGTTCTAGCGGGGGAGCCAATACGCAGTATTTT
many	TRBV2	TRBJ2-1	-	CAIPSGLANEQFF	TGTGCCATACCCTCGGGACTCGCCAATGAGCAGTTCTTC
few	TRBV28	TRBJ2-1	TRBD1	CASSTPGQGRNEQFF	TGTGCCAGCAGTACGCCGGGACAGGGGAGGAATGAGCAGTTCTTC
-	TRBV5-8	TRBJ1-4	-	CASSSLGTGNEKLFF	TGTGCCAGCAGCTCTCTGGGGACGGGGAATGAAAAACTGTTTTTT
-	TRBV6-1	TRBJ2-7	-	CASKLQASYEQYF	TGTGCCAGCAAACTGCAGGCTTCCTACGAGCAGTACTTC
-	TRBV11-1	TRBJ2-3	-	CASSLVPASSEGFPDTQYF	TGTGCCAGCAGCTTAGTTCCGGCCTCTTCGGAGGGCTTTCCAGATACGCAGTATTTT
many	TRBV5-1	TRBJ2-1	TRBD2	CASSLAAGGLYNEQFF	TGCGCCAGCAGCTTGGCGGCGGGAGGCCTATACAATGAGCAGTTCTTC
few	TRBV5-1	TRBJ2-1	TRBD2	CASSFVAGGYNEQFF	TGCGCCAGCAGCTTCGTAGCGGGGGGCTACAATGAGCAGTTCTTC
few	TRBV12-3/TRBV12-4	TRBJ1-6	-	CASRSGGGNSPLHF	TGTGCCAGCAGATCCGGGGGGGGGAATTCACCCCTCCACTTT
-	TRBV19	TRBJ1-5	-	CASSMMGRQGNQPQHF	TGTGCCAGTAGTATGATGGGCAGACAGGGCAATCAGCCCCAGCATTTT